This T cell receptor (beta chain) was sequenced in a study of blood T cell repertoires in COVID-19. Study in general: The analysed material was cDNA or gDNA that came from T cells, B-cell-depleted T cells, or PBMCs.

The junction had 8 bases not matched to a gene; V was cut back by 8 bases and J by 7 bases. The CDR3 has 13 amino acids. Germline CDR1 SQVTM, CDR2 ANQGSEA. Original data processing: Counts of nucleated cells, estimated from reference gene primer amplification, were obtained. The assay was immunoSEQ multiplex PCR, and TCRdb's table has in-frame clones only and misses some. The V and J calls and clone size come from that table; D and trimming were worked out from the DNA. In the table there are hundreds of thousands of clones, around 86% of which are singletons. The sequencing sample was made of peripheral blood. The TCR sequence derives from a woman in her 30s with active or convalescent COVID-19. This chain connects TRBV29-1 to TRBJ2-1; 10 nucleotides align to TRBD2. The CDR3 bases are TGCAGCCAGACAGCGGGAGGGCCGAATGAGCAGTTCTTC. It yields the protein CSQTAGGPNEQFF.